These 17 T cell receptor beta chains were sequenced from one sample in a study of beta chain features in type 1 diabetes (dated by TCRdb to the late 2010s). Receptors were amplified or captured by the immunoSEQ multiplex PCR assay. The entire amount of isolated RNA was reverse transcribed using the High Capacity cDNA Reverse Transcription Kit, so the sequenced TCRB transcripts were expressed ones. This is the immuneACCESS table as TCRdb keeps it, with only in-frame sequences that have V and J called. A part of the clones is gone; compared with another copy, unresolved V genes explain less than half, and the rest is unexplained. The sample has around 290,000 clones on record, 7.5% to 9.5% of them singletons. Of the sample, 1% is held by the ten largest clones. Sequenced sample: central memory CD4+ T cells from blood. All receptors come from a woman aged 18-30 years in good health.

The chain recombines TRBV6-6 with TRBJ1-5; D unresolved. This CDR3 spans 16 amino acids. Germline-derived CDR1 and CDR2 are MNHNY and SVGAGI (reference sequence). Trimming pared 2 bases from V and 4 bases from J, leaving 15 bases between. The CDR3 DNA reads TGTGCCAGCAGTTACCCTCCGGAGGACTTTAATCAGCCCCAGCATTTT. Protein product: CASSYPPEDFNQPQHF.

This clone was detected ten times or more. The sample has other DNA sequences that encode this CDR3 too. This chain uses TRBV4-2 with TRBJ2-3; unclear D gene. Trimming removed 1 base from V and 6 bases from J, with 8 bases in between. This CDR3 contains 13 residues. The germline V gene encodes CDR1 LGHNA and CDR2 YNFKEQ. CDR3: CASSQGVSDTQYF. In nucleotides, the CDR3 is TGTGCCAGCAGCCAAGGGGTATCGGATACGCAGTATTTT.

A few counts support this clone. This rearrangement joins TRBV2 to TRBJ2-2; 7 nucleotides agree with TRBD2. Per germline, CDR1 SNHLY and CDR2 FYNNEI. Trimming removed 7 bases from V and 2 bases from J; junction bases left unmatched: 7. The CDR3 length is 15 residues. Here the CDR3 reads CASMRRGVNTGELFF. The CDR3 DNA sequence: TGTGCCAGCATGCGTCGGGGGGTAAACACCGGGGAGCTGTTTTTT.

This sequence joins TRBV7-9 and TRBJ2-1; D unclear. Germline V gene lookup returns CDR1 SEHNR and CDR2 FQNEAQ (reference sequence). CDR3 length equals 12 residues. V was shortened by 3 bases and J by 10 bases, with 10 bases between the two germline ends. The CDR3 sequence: CASSFGEREQFF. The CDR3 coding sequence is TGTGCCAGCAGCTTTGGGGAAAGGGAGCAGTTCTTC.

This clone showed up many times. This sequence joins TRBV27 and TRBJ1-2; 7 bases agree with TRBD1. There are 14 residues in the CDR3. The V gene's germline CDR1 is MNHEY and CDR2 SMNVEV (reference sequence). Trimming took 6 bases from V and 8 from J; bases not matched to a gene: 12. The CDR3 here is CASRSRGGQGGYTF. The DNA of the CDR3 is TGTGCCAGCAGATCTCGAGGGGGCCAGGGGGGCTACACCTTC.

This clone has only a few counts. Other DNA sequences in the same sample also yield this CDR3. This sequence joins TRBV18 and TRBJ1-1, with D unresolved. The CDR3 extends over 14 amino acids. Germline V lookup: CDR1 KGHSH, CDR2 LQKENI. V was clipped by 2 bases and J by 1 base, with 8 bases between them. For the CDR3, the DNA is TGTGCCAGCTCACCATCCCACAGGAACACTGAAGCTTTCTTT. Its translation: CASSPSHRNTEAFF.

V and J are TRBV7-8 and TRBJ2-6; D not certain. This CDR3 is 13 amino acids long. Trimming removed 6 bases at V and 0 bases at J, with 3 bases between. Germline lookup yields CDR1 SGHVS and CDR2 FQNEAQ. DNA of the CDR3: TGTGCCAGCAGGGACTCTGGGGCCAACGTCCTGACTTTC. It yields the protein CASRDSGANVLTF. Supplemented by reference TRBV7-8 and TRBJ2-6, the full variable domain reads GAGVSQSPRYKVAKRGQDVALRCDPISGHVSLFWYQQALGQGPEFLTYFQNEAQLDKSGLPSDRFFAERPEGSVSTLKIQRTQQEDSAVYLCASRDSGANVLTFGAGSRLTVL.

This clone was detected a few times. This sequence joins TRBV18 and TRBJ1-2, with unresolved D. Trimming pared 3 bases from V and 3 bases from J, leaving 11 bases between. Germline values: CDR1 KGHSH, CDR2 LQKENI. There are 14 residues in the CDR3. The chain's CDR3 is CASSPGTDYYGYTF. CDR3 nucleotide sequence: TGTGCCAGCTCACCGGGAACTGACTACTATGGCTACACCTTC.

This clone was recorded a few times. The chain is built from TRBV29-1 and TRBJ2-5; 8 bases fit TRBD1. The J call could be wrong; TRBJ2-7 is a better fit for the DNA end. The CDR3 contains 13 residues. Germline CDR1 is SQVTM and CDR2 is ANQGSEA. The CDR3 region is CSVSGQGIYEQYF. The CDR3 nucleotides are TGCAGCGTTTCTGGACAGGGTATCTACGAGCAGTACTTC.

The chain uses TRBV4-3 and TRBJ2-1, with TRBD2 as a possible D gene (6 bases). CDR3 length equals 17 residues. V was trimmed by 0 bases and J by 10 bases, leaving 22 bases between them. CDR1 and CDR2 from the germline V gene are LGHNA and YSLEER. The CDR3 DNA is TGCGCCAGCAGCCAAGAATGGAGGGCCAGGGCCGGCGGCGAGCAGTTCTTC. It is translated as CASSQEWRARAGGEQFF.

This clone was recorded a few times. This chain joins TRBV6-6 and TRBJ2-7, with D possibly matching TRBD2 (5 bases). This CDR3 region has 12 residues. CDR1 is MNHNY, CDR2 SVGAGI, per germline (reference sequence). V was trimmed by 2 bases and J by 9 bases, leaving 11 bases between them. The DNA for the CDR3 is TGTGCCAGCAGTTACGAGGGCCCTGGGCAGTACTTC. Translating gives CASSYEGPGQYF.

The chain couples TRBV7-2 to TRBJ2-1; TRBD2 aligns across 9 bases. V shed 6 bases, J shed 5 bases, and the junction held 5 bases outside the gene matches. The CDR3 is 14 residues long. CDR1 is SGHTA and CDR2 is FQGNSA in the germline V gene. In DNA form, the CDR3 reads TGTGCCAGCAGGGTAGCGGGAGCGAACAATGAGCAGTTCTTC. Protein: CASRVAGANNEQFF.

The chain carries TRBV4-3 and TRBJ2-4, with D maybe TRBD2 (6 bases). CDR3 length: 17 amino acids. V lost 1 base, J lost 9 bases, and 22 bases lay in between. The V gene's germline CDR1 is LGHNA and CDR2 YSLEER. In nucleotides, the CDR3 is TGCGCCAGCAGCCAAGCCGTCTTGGAGGGACTCCGGGGCATTCAGTACTTC. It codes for CASSQAVLEGLRGIQYF.

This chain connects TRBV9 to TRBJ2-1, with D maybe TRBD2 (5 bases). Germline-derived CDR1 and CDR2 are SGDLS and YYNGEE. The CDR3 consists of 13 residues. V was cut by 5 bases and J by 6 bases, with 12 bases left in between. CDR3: CASSYTGVNEQFF. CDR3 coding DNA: TGTGCCAGCAGTTATACCGGGGTCAATGAGCAGTTCTTC.

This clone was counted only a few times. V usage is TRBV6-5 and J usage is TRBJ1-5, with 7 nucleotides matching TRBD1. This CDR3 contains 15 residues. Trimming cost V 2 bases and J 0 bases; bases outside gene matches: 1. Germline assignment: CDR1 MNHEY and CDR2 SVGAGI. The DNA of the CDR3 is TGTGCCAGCAGTTACGGGACAGATAGCAATCAGCCCCAGCATTTT. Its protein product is CASSYGTDSNQPQHF.

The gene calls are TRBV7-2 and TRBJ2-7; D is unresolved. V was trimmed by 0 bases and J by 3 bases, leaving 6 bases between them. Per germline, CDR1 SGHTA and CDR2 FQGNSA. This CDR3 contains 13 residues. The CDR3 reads CASSLAQNYEQYV. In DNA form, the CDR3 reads TGTGCCAGCAGCTTAGCGCAGAACTACGAGCAGTACGTC.

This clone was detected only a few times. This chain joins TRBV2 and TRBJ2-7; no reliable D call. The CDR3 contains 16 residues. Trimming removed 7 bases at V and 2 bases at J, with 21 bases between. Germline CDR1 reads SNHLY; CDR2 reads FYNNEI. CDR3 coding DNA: TGTGCCAGCACCCAATCGAGCAGGTTGATGACCTACGAGCAGTACTTC. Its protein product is CASTQSSRLMTYEQYF. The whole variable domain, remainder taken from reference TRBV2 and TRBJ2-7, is EPEVTQTPSHQVTQMGQEVILRCVPISNHLYFYWYRQILGQKVEFLVSFYNNEISEKSEIFDDQFSVERPDGSNFTLKIRSTKLEDSAMYFCASTQSSRLMTYEQYFGPGTRLTVT.